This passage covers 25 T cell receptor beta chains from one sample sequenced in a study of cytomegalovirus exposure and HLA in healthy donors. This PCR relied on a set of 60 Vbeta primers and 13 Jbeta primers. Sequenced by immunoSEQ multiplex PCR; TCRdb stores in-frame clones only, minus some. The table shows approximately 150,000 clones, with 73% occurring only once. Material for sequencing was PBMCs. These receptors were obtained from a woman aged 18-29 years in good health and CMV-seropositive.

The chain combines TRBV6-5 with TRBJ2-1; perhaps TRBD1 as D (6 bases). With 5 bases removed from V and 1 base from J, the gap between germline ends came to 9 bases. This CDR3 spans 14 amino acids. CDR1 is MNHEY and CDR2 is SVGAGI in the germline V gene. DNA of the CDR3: TGTGCCAGCAGTCGGACAGAGTCCTACAATGAGCAGTTCTTC. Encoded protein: CASSRTESYNEQFF.

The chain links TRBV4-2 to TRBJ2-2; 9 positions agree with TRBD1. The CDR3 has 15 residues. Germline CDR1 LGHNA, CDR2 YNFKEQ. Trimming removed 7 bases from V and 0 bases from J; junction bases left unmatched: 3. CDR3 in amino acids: CASTRQGANTGELFF. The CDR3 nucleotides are TGTGCCAGCACCAGACAGGGGGCGAACACCGGGGAGCTGTTTTTT.

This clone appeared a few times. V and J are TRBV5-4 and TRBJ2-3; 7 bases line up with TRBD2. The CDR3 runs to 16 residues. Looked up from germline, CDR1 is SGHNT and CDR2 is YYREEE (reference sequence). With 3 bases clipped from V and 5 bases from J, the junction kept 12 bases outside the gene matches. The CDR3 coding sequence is TGTGCCAGCAGCTCATTCCCCCGGGAGGCGGGAGATACGCAGTATTTT. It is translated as CASSSFPREAGDTQYF. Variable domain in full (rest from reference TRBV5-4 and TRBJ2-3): ETGVTQSPTHLIKTRGQQVTLRCSSQSGHNTVSWYQQALGQGPQFIFQYYREEENGRGNFPPRFSGLQFPNYSSELNVNALELDDSALYLCASSSFPREAGDTQYFGPGTRLTVL.

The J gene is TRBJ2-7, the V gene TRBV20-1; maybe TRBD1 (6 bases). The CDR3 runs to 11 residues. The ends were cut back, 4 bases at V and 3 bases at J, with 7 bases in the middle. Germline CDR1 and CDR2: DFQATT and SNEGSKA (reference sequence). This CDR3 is CSAKQGYEQYF. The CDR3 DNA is TGCAGTGCTAAACAGGGCTACGAGCAGTACTTC.

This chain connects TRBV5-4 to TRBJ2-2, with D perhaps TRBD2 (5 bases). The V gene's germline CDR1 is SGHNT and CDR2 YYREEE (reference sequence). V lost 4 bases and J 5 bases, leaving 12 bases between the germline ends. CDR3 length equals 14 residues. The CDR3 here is CASSRTGMTGELFF. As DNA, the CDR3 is TGTGCCAGCAGCCGGACGGGGATGACCGGGGAGCTGTTTTTT.

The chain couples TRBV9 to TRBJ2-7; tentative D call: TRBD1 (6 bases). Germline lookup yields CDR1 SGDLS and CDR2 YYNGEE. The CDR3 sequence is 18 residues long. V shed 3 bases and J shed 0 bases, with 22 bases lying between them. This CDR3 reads CASSADPRGGHPSYEQYF. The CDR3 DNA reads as TGTGCCAGCAGCGCCGATCCTCGAGGGGGACACCCCTCCTACGAGCAGTACTTC.

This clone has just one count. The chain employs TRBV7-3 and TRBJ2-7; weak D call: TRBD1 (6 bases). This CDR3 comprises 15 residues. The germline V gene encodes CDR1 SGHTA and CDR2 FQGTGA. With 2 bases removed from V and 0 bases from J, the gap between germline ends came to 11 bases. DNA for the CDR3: TGTGCCAGCAGCTTATTCAGGGGTGTCTCCTACGAGCAGTACTTC. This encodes CASSLFRGVSYEQYF.

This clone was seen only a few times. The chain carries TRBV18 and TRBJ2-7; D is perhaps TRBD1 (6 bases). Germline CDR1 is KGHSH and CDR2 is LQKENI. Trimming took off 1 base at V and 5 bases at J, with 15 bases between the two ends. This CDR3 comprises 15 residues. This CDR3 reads CASSPRTGSRDEQYF. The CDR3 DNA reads TGTGCCAGCTCACCACGAACAGGGTCGCGGGACGAGCAGTACTTC.

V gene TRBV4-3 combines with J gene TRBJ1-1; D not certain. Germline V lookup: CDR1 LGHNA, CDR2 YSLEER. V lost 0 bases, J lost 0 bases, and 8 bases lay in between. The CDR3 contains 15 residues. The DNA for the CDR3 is TGCGCCAGCAGCCAAGAAGCGTTTATGAACACTGAAGCTTTCTTT. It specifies CASSQEAFMNTEAFF.

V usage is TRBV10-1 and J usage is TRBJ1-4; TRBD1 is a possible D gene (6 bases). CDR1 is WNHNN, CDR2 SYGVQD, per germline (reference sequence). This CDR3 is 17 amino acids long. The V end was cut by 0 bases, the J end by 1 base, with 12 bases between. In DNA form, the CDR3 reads TGCGCCAGCAGTGAGTCCCCCAGGGGCGGAACTAATGAAAAACTGTTTTTT. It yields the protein CASSESPRGGTNEKLFF.

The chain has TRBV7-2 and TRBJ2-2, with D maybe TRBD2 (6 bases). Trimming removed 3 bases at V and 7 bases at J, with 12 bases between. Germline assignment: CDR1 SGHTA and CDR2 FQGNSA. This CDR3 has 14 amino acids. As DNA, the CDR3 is TGTGCCAGCAGCTTCGGACTACGTGGCGGGGAGCTGTTTTTT. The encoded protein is CASSFGLRGGELFF.

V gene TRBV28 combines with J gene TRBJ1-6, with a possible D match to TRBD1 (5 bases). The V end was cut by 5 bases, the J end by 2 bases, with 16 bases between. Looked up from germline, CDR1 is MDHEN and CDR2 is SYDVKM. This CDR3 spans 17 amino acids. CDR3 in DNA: TGTGCCAGCAGTCGGGTCCCCCCGGGGGCCTATAATTCACCCCTCCACTTT. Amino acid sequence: CASSRVPPGAYNSPLHF.

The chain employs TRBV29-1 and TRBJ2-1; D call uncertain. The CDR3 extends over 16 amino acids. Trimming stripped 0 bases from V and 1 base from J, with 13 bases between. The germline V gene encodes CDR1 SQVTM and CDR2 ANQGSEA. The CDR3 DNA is TGCAGCGTTGAAGATCGTCGCGGCAAGTCCTACAATGAGCAGTTCTTC. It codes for CSVEDRRGKSYNEQFF.

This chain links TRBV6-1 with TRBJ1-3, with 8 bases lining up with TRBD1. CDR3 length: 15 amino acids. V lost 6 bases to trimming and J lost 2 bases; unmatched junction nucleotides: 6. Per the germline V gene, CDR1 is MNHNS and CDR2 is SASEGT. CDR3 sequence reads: CASRVMTGAGNTIYF. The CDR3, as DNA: TGTGCCAGCAGAGTAATGACAGGGGCTGGAAACACCATATATTTT.

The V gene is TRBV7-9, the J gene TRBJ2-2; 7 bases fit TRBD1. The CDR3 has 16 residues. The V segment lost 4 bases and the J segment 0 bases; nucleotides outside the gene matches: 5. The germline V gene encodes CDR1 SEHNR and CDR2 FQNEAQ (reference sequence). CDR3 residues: CASSSPDRANTGELFF. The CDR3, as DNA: TGTGCCAGCAGCTCCCCCGACAGGGCGAACACCGGGGAGCTGTTTTTT.

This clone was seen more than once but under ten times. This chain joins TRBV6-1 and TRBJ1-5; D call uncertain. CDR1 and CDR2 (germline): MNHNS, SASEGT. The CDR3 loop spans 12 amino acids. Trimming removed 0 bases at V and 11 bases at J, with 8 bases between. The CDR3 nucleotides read TGTGCCAGCAGTGAAGCGGGGAGGACCCAGCATTTT. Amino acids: CASSEAGRTQHF.

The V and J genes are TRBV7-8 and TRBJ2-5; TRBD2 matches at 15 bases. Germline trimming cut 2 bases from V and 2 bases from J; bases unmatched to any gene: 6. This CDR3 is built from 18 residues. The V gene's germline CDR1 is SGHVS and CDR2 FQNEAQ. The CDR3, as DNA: TGTGCCAGCAGCTTAAGGACTAGCGGGGGGGGACAGCAAGAGACCCAGTACTTC. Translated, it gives CASSLRTSGGGQQETQYF.

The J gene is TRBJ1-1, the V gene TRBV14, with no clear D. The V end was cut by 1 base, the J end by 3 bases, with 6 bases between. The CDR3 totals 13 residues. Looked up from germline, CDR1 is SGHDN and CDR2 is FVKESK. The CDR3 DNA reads TGTGCCAGCAGCCAAGGTGAGCACACTGAAGCTTTCTTT. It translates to CASSQGEHTEAFF. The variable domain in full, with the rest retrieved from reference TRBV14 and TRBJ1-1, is EAGVTQFPSHSVIEKGQTVTLRCDPISGHDNLYWYRRVMGKEIKFLLHFVKESKQDESGMPNNRFLAERTGGTYSTLKVQPAELEDSGVYFCASSQGEHTEAFFGQGTRLTVV.

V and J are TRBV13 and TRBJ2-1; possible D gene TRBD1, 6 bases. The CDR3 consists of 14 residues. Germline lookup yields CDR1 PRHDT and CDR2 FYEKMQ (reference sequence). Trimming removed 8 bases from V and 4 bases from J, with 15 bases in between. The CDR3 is CASSPLGGYNEQFF. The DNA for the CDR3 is TGTGCCAGCTCCCCCCTAGGGGGTTACAATGAGCAGTTCTTC. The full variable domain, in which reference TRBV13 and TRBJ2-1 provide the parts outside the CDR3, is AAGVIQSPRHLIKEKRETATLKCYPIPRHDTVYWYQQGPGQDPQFLISFYEKMQSDKGSIPDRFSAQQFSDYHSELNMSSLELGDSALYFCASSPLGGYNEQFFGPGTRLTVL.

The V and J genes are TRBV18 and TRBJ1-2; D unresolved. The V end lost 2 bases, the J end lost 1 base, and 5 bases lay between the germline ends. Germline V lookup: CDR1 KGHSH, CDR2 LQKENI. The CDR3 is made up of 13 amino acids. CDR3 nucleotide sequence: TGTGCCAGCTCACCAGTAGATAACTATGGCTACACCTTC. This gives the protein CASSPVDNYGYTF.

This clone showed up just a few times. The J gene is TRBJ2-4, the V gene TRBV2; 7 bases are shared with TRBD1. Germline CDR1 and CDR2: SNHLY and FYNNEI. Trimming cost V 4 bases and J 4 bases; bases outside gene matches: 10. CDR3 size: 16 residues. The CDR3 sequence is CASSVILLGQKNIQYF. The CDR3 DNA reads TGTGCCAGCAGTGTAATTTTACTGGGACAGAAAAACATTCAGTACTTC.

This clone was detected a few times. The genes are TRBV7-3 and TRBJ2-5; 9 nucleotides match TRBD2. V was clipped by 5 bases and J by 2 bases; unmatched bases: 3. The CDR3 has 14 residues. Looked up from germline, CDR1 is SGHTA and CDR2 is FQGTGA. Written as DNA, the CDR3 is TGTGCCAGCAGCCTTAGCGGGGGACAAGAGACCCAGTACTTC. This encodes CASSLSGGQETQYF.

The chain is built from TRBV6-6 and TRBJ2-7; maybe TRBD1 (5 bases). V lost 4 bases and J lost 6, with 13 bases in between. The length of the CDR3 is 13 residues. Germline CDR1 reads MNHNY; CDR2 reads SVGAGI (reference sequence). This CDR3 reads CASSSTGHLEQYF. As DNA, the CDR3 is TGTGCCAGCAGTTCTACCGGACACCTCGAGCAGTACTTC.

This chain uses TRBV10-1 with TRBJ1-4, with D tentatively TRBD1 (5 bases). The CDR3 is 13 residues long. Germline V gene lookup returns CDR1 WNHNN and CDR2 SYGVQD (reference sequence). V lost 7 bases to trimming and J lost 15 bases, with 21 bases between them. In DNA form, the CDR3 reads TGCGCCAGCACCAGGGCCCTCCTAAAAATTGTGTTTTTT. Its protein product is CASTRALLKIVFF.

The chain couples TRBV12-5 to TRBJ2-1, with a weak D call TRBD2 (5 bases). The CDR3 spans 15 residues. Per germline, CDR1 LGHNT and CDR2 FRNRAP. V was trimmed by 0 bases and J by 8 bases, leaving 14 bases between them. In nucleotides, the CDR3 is TGTGCTAGTGGTTTGGTACTAGAAGGGTTGTATGAGCAGTTCTTC. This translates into CASGLVLEGLYEQFF.